This T cell receptor (beta chain) was obtained from a study of T cell repertoires in cytomegalovirus infection. This clonotype was observed a handful of times. Its antigen is as yet unknown. A single record per CDR3 protein comes from TCRdb applying MiXCR to the reads. The sample contains 500,000 or so distinct CDR3 sequences, 15% to 20% of which appear only once. General study findings and limits: Cumulative public TCR beta family frequency identified carriers of CMV plus the relevant HLA.

The V end lost 8 bases, the J end lost 0 bases, and 11 bases lay between the germline ends. Germline V gene data show CDR1 as MNHNS and CDR2 as SASEGT. The CDR3 is made up of 15 amino acids. Sequenced input: CD8+ T cells from PBMCs. The TCR was taken from a human donor in good health (CMV status not recorded). Some clones in this sample may be carry-over from other donors' samples. The chain couples TRBV6-1 to TRBJ1-6; no firm D call. The CDR3 sequence: CASAEDSSYNSPLHF. For the CDR3, the DNA is TGTGCCAGCGCCGAAGATAGCTCCTATAATTCACCCCTCCACTTT.